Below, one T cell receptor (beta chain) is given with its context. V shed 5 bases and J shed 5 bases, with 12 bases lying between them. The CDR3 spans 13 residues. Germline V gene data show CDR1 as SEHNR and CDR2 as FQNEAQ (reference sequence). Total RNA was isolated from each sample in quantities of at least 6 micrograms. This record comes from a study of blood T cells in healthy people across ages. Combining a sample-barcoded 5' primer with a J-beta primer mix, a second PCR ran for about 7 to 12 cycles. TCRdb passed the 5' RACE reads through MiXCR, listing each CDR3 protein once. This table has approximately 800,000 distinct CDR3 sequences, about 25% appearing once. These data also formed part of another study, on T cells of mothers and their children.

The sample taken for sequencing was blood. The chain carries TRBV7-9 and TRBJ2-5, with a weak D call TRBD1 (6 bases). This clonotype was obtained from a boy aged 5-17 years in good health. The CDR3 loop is CASSPRGTETQYF. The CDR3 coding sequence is TGTGCCAGCAGCCCCAGGGGAACGGAGACCCAGTACTTC.